What follows are 30 T cell receptor beta chains derived from one specimen sequenced in a study of CD8+CD57+ T cells in acquired aplastic anemia. Genomic DNA served as template for TCR beta VDJ and CDR3 profiling. In TCRdb, the reads were re-called with MiXCR into one record per CDR3 protein. The sample holds 120,000 or so distinct CDR3 sequences, approximately 36% seen once. Patients chosen for sequencing had CD8+CD57+ cells that had expanded, as shown by flow cytometry. Sequences were obtained from sorted CD4+, CD8+, or CD8+CD57+ T cells (not recorded which) from PBMCs. The receptors shown here come from a human donor with aplastic anemia.

This clonotype was recorded many times. CDR3 sequence: CSARDGGQVSYEQYF. The DNA of the CDR3 is TGCAGTGCTAGAGATGGAGGACAGGTCTCCTACGAGCAGTACTTC. This chain uses TRBV20-1 with TRBJ2-7; 7 bases are shared with TRBD1. V trimming: 0 bases; J trimming: 0 bases; junction bases outside the gene matches: 5. The CDR3 runs 15 residues. Per the germline V gene, CDR1 is DFQATT and CDR2 is SNEGSKA (reference sequence).

This clonotype has just a few counts. The J gene is TRBJ1-2, the V gene TRBV15; D call uncertain. This CDR3 is 13 amino acids long. CDR1 LNHNV and CDR2 YYDKDF come from the germline V gene (reference sequence). Trimming stripped 4 bases from V and 2 bases from J, with 8 bases between. CDR3 coding DNA: TGTGCCACCAGCACGGGCAGCAACTATGGCTACACCTTC. It translates to CATSTGSNYGYTF.

This clonotype has more than one count but fewer than ten. This chain connects TRBV18 to TRBJ2-7; TRBD2 is a possible D gene (6 bases). V was trimmed by 5 bases and J by 1 base, leaving 12 bases between them. The CDR3 covers 14 residues. The germline gives CDR1 KGHSH, CDR2 LQKENI. CDR3 DNA: TGTGCCAGCTCAACAAGTCGGGGGTCCTACGAGCAGTACTTC. The encoded protein is CASSTSRGSYEQYF.

This clonotype was found many times. The rearrangement uses TRBV6-2 or TRBV6-3 and TRBJ2-7; D perhaps matches TRBD1 (5 bases). Trimming pared 2 bases from V and 4 bases from J, leaving 12 bases between. CDR3 length: 14 amino acids. Germline values: CDR1 MNHEY, CDR2 SVGEGT. The DNA of the CDR3 is TGTGCCAGCAGTTACGGCAGGGATATATACGAGCAGTACTTC. Translated, it gives CASSYGRDIYEQYF.

V and J are TRBV7-2 and TRBJ2-1; TRBD2 matches at 9 bases. Germline V lookup: CDR1 SGHTA, CDR2 FQGNSA. The CDR3 totals 16 residues. With V trimmed by 0 bases and J by 14 bases, 14 bases remained unmatched. The CDR3: CASSLAYVDLAGIKFF. The DNA for the CDR3 is TGTGCCAGCAGCTTAGCTTACGTCGATCTAGCGGGGATCAAGTTCTTC.

The chain recombines TRBV18 with TRBJ1-4; D ambiguous. The CDR3 totals 14 residues. Germline V gene data show CDR1 as KGHSH and CDR2 as LQKENI. The germline V and J ends were trimmed by 2 bases and 0 bases, with 4 bases remaining between them. The DNA of the CDR3 is TGTGCCAGCTCACCAACGGCAACTAATGAAAAACTGTTTTTT. This translates into CASSPTATNEKLFF.

This clonotype was observed many times. This chain uses TRBV2 with TRBJ2-1, with 8 bases identical to TRBD1. This CDR3 comprises 14 residues. The trim removed 6 bases at V and 1 base at J, leaving 2 bases unmatched. Germline-derived CDR1 and CDR2 are SNHLY and FYNNEI. In DNA form, the CDR3 reads TGTGCCAGCAGAGACAGGGGATCCTACAATGAGCAGTTCTTC. It encodes CASRDRGSYNEQFF.

This clonotype was picked up a small number of times. The V call is TRBV27, the J call TRBJ1-5; TRBD1 matches at 10 bases. V lost 5 bases to trimming and J lost 4 bases; unmatched junction nucleotides: 5. CDR1 is MNHEY, CDR2 SMNVEV, per germline (reference sequence). The CDR3 is 15 residues long. The CDR3 here is CASSRDRGGNQPQHF. CDR3 nucleotides: TGTGCCAGCAGTAGGGACAGGGGAGGGAATCAGCCCCAGCATTTT.

This clonotype showed up many times. The J gene is TRBJ2-3, the V gene TRBV20-1; D remains unclear. This CDR3 spans 14 amino acids. The ends were cut back, 5 bases at V and 0 bases at J, with 12 bases in the middle. Germline V CDR1 and CDR2: DFQATT, SNEGSKA (reference sequence). The CDR3 sequence is CSAGSLLSTDTQYF. The CDR3 region has the DNA TGCAGTGCTGGTTCCTTATTGAGCACAGATACGCAGTATTTT.

This sequence joins TRBV30 and TRBJ1-5; 7 bases align to TRBD1. Germline values: CDR1 GTSNPN, CDR2 SVGIG (reference sequence). The CDR3 totals 14 residues. V shed 5 bases and J 6 bases; nucleotides not matched to a gene: 10. CDR3 bases: TGTGCCTGGGGGCCTCAGGGGGATGTTCAGCCCCAGCATTTT. The encoded protein is CAWGPQGDVQPQHF.

This clonotype is a singleton in its sample. The chain employs TRBV11-2 and TRBJ2-7; D gene unclear. The germline V gene encodes CDR1 SGHAT and CDR2 FQNNGV. The CDR3 totals 14 residues. Trimming pared 8 bases from V and 3 bases from J, leaving 17 bases between. DNA of the CDR3: TGTGCCAGCGGCGCTCCAACGGGCATCTACGAGCAGTACGTC. This translates into CASGAPTGIYEQYV.

This clonotype was detected ten times or more. This chain joins TRBV12-3 or TRBV12-4 and TRBJ1-4; 7 nucleotides agree with TRBD1. This CDR3 contains 14 residues. V was pared by 5 bases and J by 3 bases, with 3 bases of the junction left unmatched. CDR3 in DNA: TGTGCCAGCAGTCCCAGGGGGGCTAATGAAAAACTGTTTTTT. As protein: CASSPRGANEKLFF.

This clonotype was recorded once. The gene calls are TRBV5-1 and TRBJ2-7, with D perhaps matching TRBD2 (6 bases). Germline values: CDR1 SGHRS, CDR2 YFSETQ. The CDR3 has 13 residues. V gave up 0 bases and J gave up 7 bases, with 11 bases separating them. In nucleotides, the CDR3 is TGCGCCAGCAGCTTGGATGGGGGGTGGGAGCAGTACTTC. Its translation is CASSLDGGWEQYF.

The J gene is TRBJ1-5, the V gene TRBV5-4; D is unclear. This CDR3 comprises 14 residues. The V end was cut by 2 bases, the J end by 7 bases, with 13 bases between. The germline gives CDR1 SGHNT, CDR2 YYREEE (reference sequence). The CDR3 sequence is CASSLVGFQQPQHF. CDR3 in DNA: TGTGCCAGCAGCTTAGTAGGCTTCCAACAGCCCCAGCATTTT.

On this clonotype: The conserved phenylalanine or tryptophan normally closing the CDR3 is absent here, so this likely arose from a read error. The V and J genes are TRBV2 and TRBJ2-7; D is possibly TRBD1 (6 bases). The germline V gene encodes CDR1 SNHLY and CDR2 FYNNEI. The CDR3 extends over 14 amino acids. V shed 10 bases and J shed 4 bases, with 20 bases lying between them. The CDR3 is CATAKQQGPYEQYS. In DNA, the CDR3 is TGTGCCACCGCAAAGCAGCAGGGGCCTTACGAGCAGTACTCC.

The chain is built from TRBV10-3 and TRBJ2-3; TRBD2 agrees at 9 bases. CDR1 and CDR2 from the germline V gene are ENHRY and SYGVKD. The CDR3 covers 17 residues. Unmatched junction bases numbered 8, after V lost 2 bases and J lost 2 bases. For the CDR3, the DNA is TGTGCCATCAGTGAGGTGCCTAGCGGGGATGCCACAGATACGCAGTATTTT. Translated: CAISEVPSGDATDTQYF.

This clonotype has at least ten counts. The J gene is TRBJ2-3, the V gene TRBV19; D is possibly TRBD2 (7 bases). V gave up 4 bases and J gave up 6 bases, with 11 bases separating them. Germline CDR1 and CDR2: LNHDA and SQIVND (reference sequence). The CDR3 is made up of 13 amino acids. The CDR3 nucleotides read TGTGCCAGTAGTACGGGGGGCGGGGATACGCAGTATTTT. This encodes CASSTGGGDTQYF. The entire variable domain, with the rest obtained from reference TRBV19 and TRBJ2-3, is as follows: DGGITQSPKYLFRKEGQNVTLSCEQNLNHDAMYWYRQDPGQGLRLIYYSQIVNDFQKGDIAEGYSVSREKKESFPLTVTSAQKNPTAFYLCASSTGGGDTQYFGPGTRLTVL.

V usage is TRBV20-1 and J usage is TRBJ1-4, with TRBD1 identical over 7 bases. J gave up 4 bases and V 1 base, and 9 bases lay outside the gene matches. Germline V lookup: CDR1 DFQATT, CDR2 SNEGSKA (reference sequence). The CDR3 length is 16 residues. CDR3: CSARVPWGQLNEKLFF. DNA of the CDR3: TGCAGTGCTAGAGTCCCATGGGGACAGCTTAATGAAAAACTGTTTTTT.

V gene TRBV5-6 combines with J gene TRBJ1-1, with D perhaps matching TRBD1 (6 bases). Trimming removed 4 bases from V and 1 base from J, with 20 bases in between. CDR1 is SGHDT and CDR2 is YYEEEE in the germline V gene. CDR3 length: 17 amino acids. CDR3 region: CASSNQKHREKNTEAFF. In DNA form, the CDR3 reads TGTGCCAGCAGCAACCAGAAACACAGGGAGAAGAACACTGAAGCTTTCTTT.

This clonotype was detected many times. The CDR3 DNA is TGTGCCAGCAGCTTAGCAGTCTCGACAGACTACAATGAGCAGTTCTTC. This encodes CASSLAVSTDYNEQFF. This rearrangement joins TRBV7-3 to TRBJ2-1, with D possibly being TRBD1 (5 bases). The CDR3 consists of 16 residues. With 2 bases removed from V and 3 bases from J, the gap between germline ends came to 14 bases. Per the germline V gene, CDR1 is SGHTA and CDR2 is FQGTGA.

In its sample, this clonotype was seen many times. The J gene is TRBJ1-2, the V gene TRBV2; TRBD1 aligns across 7 bases. The CDR3 covers 12 residues. In germline, CDR1 is SNHLY, CDR2 FYNNEI. V lost 6 bases, J lost 7 bases, and 5 bases stayed unmatched. This CDR3 is CASREGARGYTF. The CDR3 nucleotides are TGTGCCAGCAGGGAGGGGGCCCGTGGCTACACCTTC.

This sequence joins TRBV24-1 and TRBJ2-7, with D possibly being TRBD1 (5 bases). The CDR3 sequence is 16 residues long. Germline CDR1 and CDR2: KGHDR and SFDVKD. Between the trimmed V and J ends, which lost 5 bases and 3 bases, there was a span of 19 bases. The CDR3 spells CATSAADSASYYEQYF. For the CDR3, the DNA is TGTGCCACCAGTGCCGCAGACAGCGCCTCCTACTACGAGCAGTACTTC.

This clonotype turned up a few times. J is TRBJ2-7 and V is TRBV7-9, with 9 bases identical to TRBD2. Germline V gives CDR1 SEHNR, CDR2 FQNEAQ (reference sequence). The V segment lost 7 bases and the J segment 4 bases; nucleotides outside the gene matches: 5. The CDR3 length is 13 residues. The CDR3 region is CASTPSGIYEQYF. The CDR3 DNA sequence: TGTGCCAGCACCCCTAGCGGGATTTACGAGCAGTACTTC.

This clonotype was recorded only once. CDR3 region: CASSLTRDTQYF. CDR3 nucleotides: TGTGCCAGCAGCTTGACCCGGGATACGCAGTATTTT. This chain uses TRBV7-8 with TRBJ2-3, with no clear D. CDR1 is SGHVS and CDR2 is FQNEAQ in the germline V gene. This CDR3 comprises 12 residues. The V end was cut by 3 bases, the J end by 6 bases, with 7 bases between. The variable domain in full, completed from reference TRBV7-8 and TRBJ2-3, reads GAGVSQSPRYKVAKRGQDVALRCDPISGHVSLFWYQQALGQGPEFLTYFQNEAQLDKSGLPSDRFFAERPEGSVSTLKIQRTQQEDSAVYLCASSLTRDTQYFGPGTRLTVL.

On this clonotype: Compared with germline, one end of the junction differs, possibly owing to a read error. The chain couples TRBV15 to TRBJ1-1; possible D gene TRBD1, 5 bases. The CDR3 totals 17 residues. In germline, CDR1 is LNHNV, CDR2 YYDKDF (reference sequence). CDR3 nucleotides: TGTGCCAGCAGCTCGATTTGGGACCGACCTAGGAACACTGAAGCTTTCTTT. It is translated as CASSSIWDRPRNTEAFF.

In this sample, this clonotype turned up a few times. The chain is built from TRBV12-3 or TRBV12-4 and TRBJ1-4, with D possibly matching TRBD1 (6 bases). V shed 4 bases and J shed 7 bases, with 34 bases lying between them. The CDR3 has 21 residues. The CDR3 DNA reads as TGTGCCAGCAGTTCCCTACTCTTCCAGGGGACGGGACCGGGGGAACGTGAAAAACTGTTTTTT. This codes for CASSSLLFQGTGPGEREKLFF.

With respect to this clonotype: A much larger clonotype is one base distant, so this may be a read error. The chain couples TRBV6-1 to TRBJ1-5; D might be TRBD1 (5 bases). This CDR3 spans 12 amino acids. V was cut by 4 bases and J by 8 bases, with 9 bases left in between. The V gene's germline CDR1 is MNHNS and CDR2 SASEGT. The DNA for the CDR3 is TGTGCCAGCAGTGCGAGAGGGGAGCCCCAGCATTTT. Translated, it gives CASSARGEPQHF.

The CDR3 nucleotides read TGCAGCGTTAAACCCGCAGGGGGTAGTGGAAACACCTTC. Protein product: CSVKPAGGSGNTF. This sequence joins TRBV29-1 and TRBJ1-2, with TRBD1 identical over 7 bases. CDR3 size: 13 residues. Trimming took 5 bases from V and 12 from J; bases not matched to a gene: 15. The germline CDR1 and CDR2 sequences are SQVTM and ANQGSEA.

This clonotype has only one observation. The J gene is TRBJ1-4, the V gene TRBV29-1, with D unclear. V was clipped by 5 bases and J by 5 bases, with 18 bases between them. The germline V gene encodes CDR1 SQVTM and CDR2 ANQGSEA. The CDR3 runs to 15 residues. This CDR3 reads CSVIGRQAYNEKLFF. The CDR3, as DNA: TGCAGCGTTATTGGGCGGCAGGCCTACAATGAAAAACTGTTTTTT.

This clonotype showed up many times. J is TRBJ1-1 and V is TRBV20-1; TRBD1 is a possible D gene (5 bases). The V gene's germline CDR1 is DFQATT and CDR2 SNEGSKA (reference sequence). The ends were cut back, 5 bases at V and 7 bases at J, with 14 bases in the middle. The CDR3 has 12 residues. The CDR3 nucleotides are TGCAGTGCTCGGACGGGTAGGGGTGAAGCTTTCTTT. As protein: CSARTGRGEAFF.